These 2 T cell receptor beta chains share one sample of origin, sequenced in a study of blood T cell repertoires in COVID-19. Generated by immunoSEQ multiplex PCR, the TCRdb table keeps only in-frame clones and is missing some. The sample has some 100,000 clones; around 89% are singletons. Sequencing was done on a sample of peripheral blood. These receptor sequences come from an elderly woman with active COVID-19.

The chain joins TRBV18 to TRBJ2-1; TRBD2 agrees at 14 bases. The CDR3 consists of 17 residues. Germline CDR1 and CDR2: KGHSH and LQKENI. The J segment lost 5 bases and the V segment lost 6 bases, leaving 9 bases of the junction unmatched. This CDR3 is CASSDTTSGRAHNEQFF. The CDR3 DNA sequence: TGTGCCAGCTCGGATACGACTAGCGGGAGGGCCCACAATGAGCAGTTCTTC.

This chain joins TRBV5-4 and TRBJ1-2; TRBD1 matches at 8 bases. V was pared by 4 bases and J by 5 bases, with 7 bases of the junction left unmatched. In germline, CDR1 is SGHNT, CDR2 YYREEE (reference sequence). This CDR3 is 14 amino acids long. For the CDR3, the DNA is TGTGCCAGCAGCCCAGGACAGGGAAGATATGGCTACACCTTC. This translates into CASSPGQGRYGYTF.